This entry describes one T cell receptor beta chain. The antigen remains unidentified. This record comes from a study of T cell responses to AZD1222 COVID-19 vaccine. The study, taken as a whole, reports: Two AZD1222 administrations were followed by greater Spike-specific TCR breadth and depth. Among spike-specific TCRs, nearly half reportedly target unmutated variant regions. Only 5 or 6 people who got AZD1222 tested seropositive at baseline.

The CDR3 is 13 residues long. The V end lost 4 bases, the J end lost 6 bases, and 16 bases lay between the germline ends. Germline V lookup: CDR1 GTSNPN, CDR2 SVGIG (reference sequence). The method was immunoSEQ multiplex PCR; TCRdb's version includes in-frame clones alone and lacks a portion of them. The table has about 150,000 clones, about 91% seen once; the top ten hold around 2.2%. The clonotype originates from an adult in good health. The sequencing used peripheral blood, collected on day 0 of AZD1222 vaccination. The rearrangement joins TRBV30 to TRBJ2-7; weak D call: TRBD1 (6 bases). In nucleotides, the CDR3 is TGTGCCTGGAATAGGGTGGAGACAGGCGAGCAGTACTTC. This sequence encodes CAWNRVETGEQYF. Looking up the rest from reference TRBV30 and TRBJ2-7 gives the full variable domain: SQTIHQWPATLVQPVGSPLSLECTVEGTSNPNLYWYRQAAGRGLQLLFYSVGIGQISSEVPQNLSASRPQDRQFILSSKKLLLSDSGFYLCAWNRVETGEQYFGPGTRLTVT.